This T cell receptor beta chain was captured in a study of T cell responses to AZD1222 COVID-19 vaccine. Study overall: Some second doses came at about 4 weeks and others at about 12 weeks; these were pooled. Findings and limits, study-wide: Targets within unmutated variant regions were reportedly found for nearly half of spike-specific TCRs. Sampling captured repertoires only after the peak T cell response.

The CDR3 is made up of 12 amino acids. V gave up 1 base and J gave up 6 bases, with 8 bases separating them. CDR1 is SGHRS and CDR2 is YFSETQ in the germline V gene. For this clone: The antigen remains unidentified.

Sequencing was performed with immunoSEQ multiplex PCR; in TCRdb, only in-frame clones are kept and a portion is missing. The profile shows roughly 130,000 clones, around 90% of them singletons. Source: peripheral blood, taken on day 0 of AZD1222 vaccination. The chain employs TRBV5-1 and TRBJ2-7; possibly TRBD1 or TRBD2 for D (5 bases each). This sequence was found in an adult in good health. The CDR3 loop is CASSLRGAEQYF. The CDR3, as DNA: TGCGCCAGCAGCTTGCGAGGGGCCGAGCAGTACTTC.